These 29 T cell receptor beta chains share one sample of origin, sequenced in a study of blood T cell repertoires in COVID-19. Sequencing used immunoSEQ multiplex PCR; TCRdb keeps in-frame clones, though not all of them. The table lists roughly 260,000 clones, about 88% of them singletons. Material for sequencing was peripheral blood. Receptors were obtained from a man aged 60 to 75 who had recovered from COVID-19.

CDR3 DNA: TGTGCCAGCAGTTTCTTCGGAGGGTCGGGAGATACGCAGTATTTT. Translated, it gives CASSFFGGSGDTQYF. The chain employs TRBV14 and TRBJ2-3, with TRBD2 as a possible D gene (6 bases). The CDR3 covers 15 residues. Trimming cost V 6 bases and J 5 bases, with 18 bases left between them. Germline V lookup: CDR1 SGHDN, CDR2 FVKESK.

The V and J genes are TRBV6-1 and TRBJ1-5, with 8 bases identical to TRBD1. V gave up 3 bases and J gave up 5 bases; unmatched junction bases: 6. The germline V gene encodes CDR1 MNHNS and CDR2 SASEGT. The CDR3 has 15 amino acids. The CDR3 nucleotides are TGTGCCAGCAGTGACCGGACAGGGTTCGATCAGCCCCAGCATTTT. Translating gives CASSDRTGFDQPQHF.

The chain carries TRBV6-1 and TRBJ1-5; the D gene is possibly TRBD1 (5 bases). CDR1 MNHNS and CDR2 SASEGT come from the germline V gene. There are 14 residues in the CDR3. V gave up 2 bases and J gave up 5 bases, with 10 bases separating them. CDR3 loop: CASSETTAYQPQHF. CDR3 nucleotide sequence: TGTGCCAGCAGTGAAACGACAGCTTATCAGCCCCAGCATTTT.

The V and J genes are TRBV11-2 and TRBJ2-2; TRBD2 matches 15 bases. Germline values: CDR1 SGHAT, CDR2 FQNNGV. The length of the CDR3 is 18 residues. Unmatched junction bases numbered 5, after V lost 4 bases and J lost 2 bases. This CDR3 reads CASSSGLAGGYNTGELFF. The CDR3, as DNA: TGTGCCAGCAGCTCCGGACTAGCGGGGGGGTATAACACCGGGGAGCTGTTTTTT.

This sequence joins TRBV19 and TRBJ2-5, with 7 bases aligning to TRBD1. The CDR3 covers 13 residues. Germline V gives CDR1 LNHDA, CDR2 SQIVND (reference sequence). V gave up 6 bases and J gave up 9 bases; unmatched junction bases: 10. The chain's CDR3 is CASRGQVRGAQYF. The CDR3 DNA follows: TGTGCCAGTAGAGGACAGGTCCGTGGGGCCCAGTACTTC.

The chain carries TRBV5-8 and TRBJ2-3; D unresolved. In germline, CDR1 is SGHTS, CDR2 YDEGEE. V was shortened by 2 bases and J by 3 bases, with 7 bases between the two germline ends. The CDR3 loop spans 13 amino acids. Here the CDR3 reads CASSFGRTDTQYF. The CDR3 DNA reads as TGTGCCAGCAGCTTTGGCAGAACAGATACGCAGTATTTT.

This rearrangement joins TRBV21-1 to TRBJ2-3; the table calls TRBD2, which could not be checked here. TRBV21-1 is assigned pseudogene status. The CDR3 runs 18 residues. This CDR3 reads CASSKDQKRGAYVDTQYF. In nucleotides, the CDR3 is TGTGCCAGCAGCAAAGATCAAAAGCGGGGGGCCTATGTAGATACGCAGTATTTT.

J is TRBJ1-4 and V is TRBV7-9; D is uncertain. Trimming took 0 bases from V and 13 from J, leaving 12 bases between them. Germline CDR1 and CDR2: SEHNR and FQNEAQ (reference sequence). CDR3 length equals 13 residues. This CDR3 is CASSLALSGGLFF. The DNA for the CDR3 is TGTGCCAGCAGCTTAGCGCTCAGCGGAGGACTGTTTTTT.

On this clone itself: One end of the junction does not line up with germline, which may come from a read error. This sequence joins TRBV5-5 and TRBJ2-7; D gene unclear. Germline V CDR1 and CDR2: SGHKS, YYEKEE (reference sequence). This CDR3 spans 12 amino acids. This CDR3 reads CASSLAFAARDF. In DNA form, the CDR3 reads TGTGCCAGCAGCTTGGCCTTCGCAGCACGGGACTTC.

The V and J genes are TRBV5-4 and TRBJ2-2; 12 bases line up with TRBD1. This CDR3 contains 15 residues. The trim removed 5 bases at V and 7 bases at J, leaving 6 bases unmatched. CDR1 and CDR2 (germline): SGHNT, YYREEE (reference sequence). CDR3 sequence reads: CASRSGTGGFGELFF. The CDR3 region has the DNA TGTGCCAGCAGGTCCGGGACAGGGGGCTTCGGGGAGCTGTTTTTT.

This chain connects TRBV5-8 to TRBJ1-4; the D is unclear. The CDR3 is 15 amino acids. Per germline, CDR1 SGHTS and CDR2 YDEGEE. Between the trimmed V and J ends, which lost 0 bases and 8 bases, there was a span of 14 bases. Here the CDR3 DNA reads TGTGCCAGCAGCTTGGCCCGAATCCGCGAGGAAAAACTGTTTTTT. Translated: CASSLARIREEKLFF.

This chain connects TRBV27 to TRBJ2-2; 7 bases match TRBD1. V lost 9 bases and J lost 4; bases outside the gene matches: 11. Germline CDR1 is MNHEY and CDR2 is SMNVEV (reference sequence). The CDR3 has 15 amino acids. The CDR3 reads CASNLGGAGTGELFF. CDR3 DNA sequence: TGTGCCAGTAACCTAGGGGGCGCGGGCACCGGGGAGCTGTTTTTT.

The chain's CDR3 is CASSRRGGSSGNTIYF. Written as DNA, the CDR3 is TGTGCCAGTAGTAGACGGGGGGGATCCTCTGGAAACACCATATATTTT. The chain carries TRBV19 and TRBJ1-3; TRBD1 is a possible D gene (5 bases). The CDR3 consists of 16 residues. The germline V gene has CDR1 LNHDA and CDR2 SQIVND (reference sequence). V dropped 4 bases and J dropped 0 bases, with 13 bases sitting between them.

This chain links TRBV25-1 with TRBJ1-4; possibly TRBD1 for D (6 bases). Germline values: CDR1 MGHDK, CDR2 SYGVNS. Trimming shortened V by 2 bases and J by 8 bases, and 12 bases separated the two germline ends. This CDR3 comprises 14 residues. In nucleotides, the CDR3 is TGTGCCAGCAGTGAACCAGGGGCCAAGGAAAAACTGTTTTTT. Amino acids: CASSEPGAKEKLFF.

The chain carries TRBV2 and TRBJ2-5, with TRBD2 matching 15 bases. The ends lost 4 bases at V and 7 bases at J; junction bases unmatched: 4. Germline CDR1 reads SNHLY; CDR2 reads FYNNEI. The CDR3 is 15 residues long. As DNA, the CDR3 is TGTGCCAGCAGTGGGACTAGCGGGGGGGTAGGGACCCAGTACTTC. Amino acid sequence: CASSGTSGGVGTQYF.

This clone was recorded a few times. This rearrangement joins TRBV18 to TRBJ2-2; D is possibly TRBD1 (6 bases). Between the trimmed V and J ends, which lost 4 bases and 7 bases, there was a span of 13 bases. Germline V lookup: CDR1 KGHSH, CDR2 LQKENI. The length of the CDR3 is 14 residues. CDR3: CASSHRTDHGELFF. The CDR3 region has the DNA TGTGCCAGCTCACACAGGACAGACCACGGGGAGCTGTTTTTT.

The chain combines TRBV3-1 (or the pseudogene TRBV3-2) with TRBJ1-2; D possibly corresponds to TRBD1 (5 bases). The germline V gene encodes CDR1 LGHDT and CDR2 YNNKEL (reference sequence). V gave up 1 base and J gave up 6 bases, with 12 bases separating them. The CDR3 spans 14 residues. CDR3 coding DNA: TGTGCCAGCAGCCAAGGACAGTATGGAGATGGCTACACCTTC. This gives the protein CASSQGQYGDGYTF.

J is TRBJ1-1 and V is TRBV3-1 (or the pseudogene TRBV3-2); 7 nucleotides align to TRBD1. Germline V CDR1 and CDR2: LGHDT, YNNKEL (reference sequence). Trimming removed 4 bases from V and 0 bases from J; junction bases left unmatched: 5. The CDR3 spans 15 residues. CDR3 bases: TGTGCCAGCAGCCCCCGGGACAGATTGAACACTGAAGCTTTCTTT. The encoded protein is CASSPRDRLNTEAFF.

The chain carries TRBV4-2 and TRBJ2-7; 9 bases are shared with TRBD2. This CDR3 contains 18 residues. V lost 0 bases and J lost 3; bases outside the gene matches: 12. Per germline, CDR1 LGHNA and CDR2 YNFKEQ. The CDR3, as DNA: TGTGCCAGCAGCCAAGATCTCGCGGGGGGGCTCTTAGACTACGAGCAGTACTTC. This translates into CASSQDLAGGLLDYEQYF.

The chain links TRBV6-5 to TRBJ2-7; TRBD1 matches at 7 bases. The CDR3 runs 13 residues. V shed 8 bases, J shed 3 bases, and the junction held 7 bases outside the gene matches. The germline gives CDR1 MNHEY, CDR2 SVGAGI. CDR3 sequence: CASGDRLNYEQYF. The CDR3, as DNA: TGTGCCAGCGGGGACAGATTGAACTACGAGCAGTACTTC.

This clone was seen a few times. Here the CDR3 reads CASGAGIGTGNTIYF. The CDR3 region has the DNA TGCGCCAGCGGGGCAGGGATTGGAACTGGAAACACCATATATTTT. J is TRBJ1-3 and V is TRBV4-1, with a weak D call TRBD1 (5 bases). This CDR3 region has 15 residues. Germline-derived CDR1 and CDR2 are MGHRA and YSYEKL. Trimming took off 8 bases at V and 2 bases at J, with 16 bases between the two ends.

The chain joins TRBV10-3 to TRBJ2-5, with D maybe TRBD1 (5 bases). The CDR3 runs 15 residues. V gave up 4 bases and J gave up 5 bases, with 17 bases separating them. Looked up from germline, CDR1 is ENHRY and CDR2 is SYGVKD. As DNA, the CDR3 is TGTGCCATCAGTGGGGCCCAGGGTAGGTCGGAGACCCAGTACTTC. Translating gives CAISGAQGRSETQYF.

The J gene is TRBJ1-5, the V gene TRBV5-1; 8 nucleotides line up with TRBD1. There are 14 residues in the CDR3. V was pared by 2 bases and J by 4 bases, with 2 bases of the junction left unmatched. Germline values: CDR1 SGHRS, CDR2 YFSETQ. CDR3 sequence (DNA): TGCGCCAGCAGCTTCGGGACAGGAAATCAGCCCCAGCATTTT. Residues: CASSFGTGNQPQHF. Together with reference TRBV5-1 and TRBJ1-5, the CDR3 gives the full variable domain: KAGVTQTPRYLIKTRGQQVTLSCSPISGHRSVSWYQQTPGQGLQFLFEYFSETQRNKGNFPGRFSGRQFSNSRSEMNVSTLELGDSALYLCASSFGTGNQPQHFGDGTRLSIL.

The chain couples TRBV5-6 to TRBJ1-2, with 9 bases identical to TRBD1. The CDR3 sequence is 13 residues long. The V and J ends lost 6 bases and 5 bases, in that order; junction bases with no gene match: 5. Looked up from germline, CDR1 is SGHDT and CDR2 is YYEEEE. DNA for the CDR3: TGTGCCAGCACCCAGACAGGGGGATATGGCTACACCTTC. As protein: CASTQTGGYGYTF.

For the CDR3, the DNA is TGTGCCAGCTCACCATTGGGACAGCACACCGGGGAGCTGTTTTTT. Translating gives CASSPLGQHTGELFF. V and J are TRBV18 and TRBJ2-2; 7 bases match TRBD1. The junction had 3 bases not matched to a gene; V was cut back by 2 bases and J by 3 bases. This CDR3 spans 15 amino acids. Germline CDR1 KGHSH, CDR2 LQKENI.

The V and J genes are TRBV27 and TRBJ2-1; 8 bases match TRBD1. The germline gives CDR1 MNHEY, CDR2 SMNVEV (reference sequence). The CDR3 totals 16 residues. V was pared by 2 bases and J by 2 bases, with 5 bases of the junction left unmatched. The DNA of the CDR3 is TGTGCCAGCAGTTTACAGGGGACAGGAGCCTACAATGAGCAGTTCTTC. This gives the protein CASSLQGTGAYNEQFF.

J is TRBJ2-7 and V is TRBV5-4; 7 nucleotides match TRBD1. This CDR3 contains 16 residues. V lost 4 bases, J lost 2 bases, and 12 bases stayed unmatched. From germline, CDR1 is SGHNT and CDR2 YYREEE (reference sequence). The CDR3 coding sequence is TGTGCCAGCAGCGGGGGACCGACAGGGACCCCCTACGAGCAGTACTTC. As protein: CASSGGPTGTPYEQYF. The full variable domain, rest sourced from reference TRBV5-4 and TRBJ2-7, is ETGVTQSPTHLIKTRGQQVTLRCSSQSGHNTVSWYQQALGQGPQFIFQYYREEENGRGNFPPRFSGLQFPNYSSELNVNALELDDSALYLCASSGGPTGTPYEQYFGPGTRLTVT.

The chain couples TRBV19 to TRBJ2-1, with a possible D match to TRBD1 (5 bases). V was cut by 3 bases and J by 4 bases, with 7 bases left in between. The CDR3 runs 13 residues. Per germline, CDR1 LNHDA and CDR2 SQIVND (reference sequence). The CDR3 loop reads CASSMTAYNEQFF. The CDR3 DNA follows: TGTGCCAGTAGTATGACAGCATACAATGAGCAGTTCTTC.

V gene TRBV7-3 combines with J gene TRBJ2-3; no reliable D call. CDR3 length equals 13 residues. The germline gives CDR1 SGHTA, CDR2 FQGTGA. V dropped 1 base and J dropped 5 bases, with 7 bases sitting between them. This CDR3 is CASSLRLEDTQYF. CDR3 DNA: TGTGCCAGCAGCTTAAGGCTCGAAGATACGCAGTATTTT.